The source of this T cell receptor beta chain is a study of preoperative IRX-2 immunotherapy in early breast cancer. Treatment in this sample: preoperative locoregional IRX-2 cytokine immunotherapy. V was cut by 7 bases and J by 7 bases, with 20 bases left in between. Germline assignment: CDR1 SGDLS and CDR2 YYNGEE. The CDR3 runs to 14 residues. The repertoire was sequenced with immunoSEQ multiplex PCR; TCRdb's copy has only in-frame clones and lacks some. The profile shows 35,000 to 50,000 clones, less than 95% of them singletons. The sample was tumor tissue, taken after IRX-2 immunotherapy. The chain recombines TRBV9 with TRBJ2-5, with a possible D match to TRBD2 (5 bases). The sequence came from a human donor with breast cancer. CDR3 protein: CASRPVGPGGTQYF. CDR3 nucleotides: TGTGCCAGCCGCCCCGTGGGTCCCGGAGGGACCCAGTACTTC.